These 21 T cell receptor beta chains share one sample of origin, sequenced in a study of blood T cell repertoires in COVID-19. TCRdb's table, derived via immunoSEQ multiplex PCR, lists solely in-frame clones and lacks some. The sample includes roughly 150,000 clones, approximately 86% seen only once; the top ten take approximately 18%. Sequencing used PBMCs or T cells enriched from blood (not recorded which). Every receptor here comes from a man aged 55 to 69 who had recovered from COVID-19.

This clone was found once. V usage is TRBV5-6 and J usage is TRBJ1-3; 7 bases line up with TRBD1. Germline V gene lookup returns CDR1 SGHDT and CDR2 YYEEEE. J lost 2 bases, V lost 4 bases, and 3 bases had no gene match. CDR3 length equals 14 residues. The CDR3 spells CASSRTGPGNTIYF. CDR3 in DNA: TGTGCCAGCAGCCGGACAGGTCCTGGAAACACCATATATTTT. Looking up the rest from reference TRBV5-6 and TRBJ1-3 gives the full variable domain: DAGVTQSPTHLIKTRGQQVTLRCSPKSGHDTVSWYQQALGQGPQFIFQYYEEEERQRGNFPDRFSGHQFPNYSSELNVNALLLGDSALYLCASSRTGPGNTIYFGEGSWLTVV.

The chain employs TRBV9 and TRBJ1-6, with D maybe TRBD1 (6 bases). The length of the CDR3 is 16 residues. Germline assignment: CDR1 SGDLS and CDR2 YYNGEE. Trimming shortened V by 4 bases and J by 7 bases, and 18 bases separated the two germline ends. Here the CDR3 reads CASSSSPQGPNSPLHF. The CDR3 DNA reads TGTGCCAGCAGCTCTAGCCCACAGGGCCCCAATTCACCCCTCCACTTT.

The V and J genes are TRBV7-3 and TRBJ2-7; TRBD2 is a possible D gene (5 bases). CDR3 length: 15 residues. V lost 2 bases to trimming and J lost 2 bases, with 13 bases between them. Germline V gene data show CDR1 as SGHTA and CDR2 as FQGTGA. The CDR3 region has the DNA TGTGCCAGCAGCTTACGGGGTACAGAACCCTACGAGCAGTACTTC. Translated: CASSLRGTEPYEQYF.

The gene calls are TRBV7-2 and TRBJ1-4; D possibly corresponds to TRBD1 (6 bases). The V gene lost 5 bases and the J gene lost 0 bases, with 7 bases spanning the gap. The V gene's germline CDR1 is SGHTA and CDR2 FQGNSA. The CDR3 covers 14 residues. This CDR3 is CASSGTTTNEKLFF. The DNA for the CDR3 is TGTGCCAGCAGCGGGACAACAACTAATGAAAAACTGTTTTTT.

The CDR3 spells CASSRTGINTDTQYF. In nucleotides, the CDR3 is TGTGCCAGCAGCCGGACAGGGATAAACACAGATACGCAGTATTTT. The chain links TRBV11-2 to TRBJ2-3, with 8 bases identical to TRBD1. J gave up 2 bases and V 5 bases, and 6 bases lay outside the gene matches. CDR3 length: 15 amino acids. Germline values: CDR1 SGHAT, CDR2 FQNNGV.

The table lists this clone with a few counts. J is TRBJ2-2 and V is TRBV7-3; tentative D call: TRBD2 (6 bases). Deletions cut 3 bases from V and 6 bases from J, with 11 bases between. Germline lookup yields CDR1 SGHTA and CDR2 FQGTGA. This CDR3 has 14 amino acids. The CDR3 region is CASSFSGGSGELFF. The CDR3 DNA is TGTGCCAGCAGCTTTAGCGGAGGGTCCGGGGAGCTGTTTTTT. Combining the CDR3 with reference TRBV7-3 and TRBJ2-2 gives the whole variable domain GAGVSQTPSNKVTEKGKYVELRCDPISGHTALYWYRQSLGQGPEFLIYFQGTGAADDSGLPNDRFFAVRPEGSVSTLKIQRTERGDSAVYLCASSFSGGSGELFFGEGSRLTVL.

The gene calls are TRBV7-9 and TRBJ2-3, with 11 nucleotides matching TRBD2. CDR3 length: 14 amino acids. CDR1 is SEHNR and CDR2 is FQNEAQ in the germline V gene (reference sequence). J was trimmed by 2 bases and V by 11 bases; bases with no gene match: 6. CDR3 protein: CALQTSGNTDTQYF. The CDR3 nucleotides are TGTGCCCTACAGACTAGCGGGAACACAGATACGCAGTATTTT.

V usage is TRBV19 and J usage is TRBJ1-5, with a tentative D call TRBD1 (6 bases). The CDR3 covers 17 residues. Trimming took 7 bases from V and 0 from J, leaving 19 bases between them. Germline V CDR1 and CDR2: LNHDA, SQIVND (reference sequence). As DNA, the CDR3 is TGTGCCAGTACGAATCGACAGGTGCCTTATAGCAATCAGCCCCAGCATTTT. Its protein product is CASTNRQVPYSNQPQHF.

The J gene is TRBJ2-1, the V gene TRBV6-1; TRBD1 matches at 9 bases. CDR1 MNHNS and CDR2 SASEGT come from the germline V gene. V shed 2 bases, J shed 0 bases, and the junction held 11 bases outside the gene matches. The CDR3 runs 19 residues. The CDR3 here is CASSEFGGTGSLSYNEQFF. In DNA, the CDR3 is TGTGCCAGCAGTGAATTCGGCGGGACAGGGTCACTCTCCTACAATGAGCAGTTCTTC.

This clone was observed a single time. The chain uses TRBV5-6 and TRBJ1-2; D is ambiguous. Germline values: CDR1 SGHDT, CDR2 YYEEEE. Deletions cut 0 bases from V and 8 bases from J, with 20 bases between. This CDR3 has 16 amino acids. CDR3 sequence: CASSLAGTGSLTGYTF. The CDR3 DNA is TGTGCCAGCAGCTTGGCCGGAACCGGGTCCCTGACGGGCTACACCTTC.

This clone appeared a single time. The chain couples TRBV19 to TRBJ2-3; 10 bases agree with TRBD2. Germline V CDR1 and CDR2: LNHDA, SQIVND (reference sequence). The CDR3 is made up of 13 amino acids. J was trimmed by 8 bases and V by 3 bases; bases with no gene match: 2. The CDR3 here is CASSIGTSVTQYF. The CDR3 bases are TGTGCCAGTAGTATCGGGACTAGCGTTACGCAGTATTTT.

The chain combines TRBV5-1 with TRBJ2-1, with D possibly being TRBD2 (8 bases). V was trimmed by 4 bases and J by 5 bases, leaving 16 bases between them. There are 15 residues in the CDR3. Germline CDR1 and CDR2: SGHRS and YFSETQ. CDR3 loop: CASSNSGTANNEQFF. The CDR3 bases are TGCGCCAGCAGCAATAGCGGGACAGCGAACAATGAGCAGTTCTTC.

The V and J genes are TRBV7-8 and TRBJ1-1; D remains ambiguous. This CDR3 is built from 14 residues. Between the trimmed V and J ends, which lost 2 bases and 0 bases, there was a span of 7 bases. Looked up from germline, CDR1 is SGHVS and CDR2 is FQNEAQ. The CDR3 sequence is CASSLRGMNTEAFF. CDR3 nucleotides: TGTGCCAGCAGCTTAAGAGGGATGAACACTGAAGCTTTCTTT.

This clone came up once. The rearrangement links TRBV5-1 to TRBJ1-4; D possibly corresponds to TRBD1 (6 bases). The CDR3 runs 13 residues. Germline V gene data show CDR1 as SGHRS and CDR2 as YFSETQ. Trimming removed 6 bases from V and 8 bases from J, with 14 bases in between. The CDR3 nucleotides read TGCGCCAGCACGGGGGGCATCGGCGAAAAACTGTTTTTT. As protein: CASTGGIGEKLFF.

The V call is TRBV19, the J call TRBJ1-5; perhaps TRBD1 as D (6 bases). There are 15 residues in the CDR3. The germline V and J ends were trimmed by 5 bases and 3 bases, with 14 bases remaining between them. Per germline, CDR1 LNHDA and CDR2 SQIVND (reference sequence). The CDR3 protein is CASSPGWTANQPQHF. In nucleotides, the CDR3 is TGTGCCAGTAGTCCAGGGTGGACAGCCAATCAGCCCCAGCATTTT.

This chain joins TRBV3-1 (or the pseudogene TRBV3-2) and TRBJ1-2, with D tentatively TRBD1 (5 bases). This CDR3 contains 12 residues. Germline CDR1 reads LGHDT; CDR2 reads YNNKEL (reference sequence). The V end lost 4 bases, the J end lost 8 bases, and 11 bases lay between the germline ends. CDR3 nucleotide sequence: TGTGCCAGCAGCCTACAGCAGGGAGGCTACACCTTC. Translation gives CASSLQQGGYTF.

CDR3 sequence: CASSFLPSGGASSYNEQFF. In DNA form, the CDR3 reads TGCGCCAGCAGCTTTTTACCTAGCGGGGGGGCCAGTTCCTACAATGAGCAGTTCTTC. The chain carries TRBV5-1 and TRBJ2-1, with 12 bases identical to TRBD2. CDR1 is SGHRS and CDR2 is YFSETQ in the germline V gene. With V trimmed by 2 bases and J by 1 base, 10 bases remained unmatched. The CDR3 runs to 19 residues.

This chain links TRBV6-2 or TRBV6-3 with TRBJ2-7; D is ambiguous. CDR1 is MNHEY, CDR2 SVGEGT, per germline. There are 12 residues in the CDR3. V was clipped by 5 bases and J by 2 bases, with 7 bases between them. CDR3 loop: CASSDLAYEQYF. The CDR3 nucleotides read TGTGCCAGCAGTGACCTAGCCTACGAGCAGTACTTC.

The chain couples TRBV19 to TRBJ1-2, with 7 nucleotides matching TRBD1. CDR3 length: 14 amino acids. Per the germline V gene, CDR1 is LNHDA and CDR2 is SQIVND (reference sequence). The J segment lost 4 bases and the V segment lost 6 bases, leaving 8 bases of the junction unmatched. The CDR3 coding sequence is TGTGCCAGTAGCAACCAGGGGGGTAGCTATGGCTACACCTTC. Translation gives CASSNQGGSYGYTF.

This clone showed up just once. The chain has TRBV7-3 and TRBJ2-7; a weak D match, TRBD1 (5 bases). The CDR3 has 14 amino acids. V lost 0 bases and J lost 5, with 11 bases in between. Germline V gene lookup returns CDR1 SGHTA and CDR2 FQGTGA. CDR3 residues: CASSLTGLGDEQYF. As DNA, the CDR3 is TGTGCCAGCAGCTTAACGGGCTTAGGGGACGAGCAGTACTTC.

CDR3 coding DNA: TGTGCCAGCAGGACTCCGGGCACTGAAGCTTTCTTT. It codes for CASRTPGTEAFF. The chain combines TRBV28 with TRBJ1-1; D unclear. The CDR3 consists of 12 residues. Germline V lookup: CDR1 MDHEN, CDR2 SYDVKM. Trimming removed 6 bases from V and 4 bases from J, with 9 bases in between.